This T cell receptor (beta chain) was sequenced during a study of blood T cell repertoires in COVID-19. Study in general: Sample material is recorded as cDNA or gDNA derived from T cells, B-cell-depleted T cells, or PBMCs.

Authors' processing steps: Amplification of reference gene primers provided the estimated nucleated cell counts. TCRdb keeps only in-frame clones here, not all; method: immunoSEQ multiplex PCR. That table is the source of V, J and clone size, and D and trimming were worked out from the DNA. This sample has more than 55,000 clones, with roughly four fifths found just once. The CDR3 is 17 residues long. V was clipped by 3 bases and J by 4 bases, with 21 bases between them. The germline V gene encodes CDR1 SGDLS and CDR2 YYNGEE. Input material: peripheral blood. The TCR was taken from a woman of 80 years or more with acute or convalescent COVID-19. The rearrangement uses TRBV9 and TRBJ2-3; D is perhaps TRBD2 (7 bases). The CDR3 DNA follows: TGTGCCAGCAGCGCCCACGGGGGGCCCTTGTCCCCAGATACGCAGTATTTT. This codes for CASSAHGGPLSPDTQYF. Combining the CDR3 with reference TRBV9 and TRBJ2-3 gives the whole variable domain DSGVTQTPKHLITATGQRVTLRCSPRSGDLSVYWYQQSLDQGLQFLIQYYNGEERAKGNILERFSAQQFPDLHSELNLSSLELGDSALYFCASSAHGGPLSPDTQYFGPGTRLTVL.